Below are 22 T cell receptor beta chains sequenced from a single sample in a study of blood T cell repertoires in COVID-19. Repertoires were generated with immunoSEQ multiplex PCR, while TCRdb's copy carries only in-frame clones and drops some. The data contain around 260,000 clones, around nine tenths of them singletons. Sequenced material: peripheral blood. These receptors all stem from a man younger than 45 with acute or convalescent COVID-19.

DNA of the CDR3: TGTGCCAGCAGCCCACAGGGGCGTTATGGCTACACCTTC. This encodes CASSPQGRYGYTF. The chain uses TRBV14 and TRBJ1-2; 7 nucleotides align to TRBD1. J was trimmed by 5 bases and V by 4 bases; bases with no gene match: 4. This CDR3 is 13 amino acids long. Per the germline V gene, CDR1 is SGHDN and CDR2 is FVKESK.

Comment on this clone: Germline is not matched at one junction end, which may reflect a read error. V is TRBV7-9 and J is TRBJ2-5; TRBD2 might be the D (5 bases). This CDR3 spans 11 amino acids. Germline V CDR1 and CDR2: SEHNR, FQNEAQ (reference sequence). CDR3 bases: TGTGCCACCCACGGGGTAGAGGCCCAGTACTTC. Its translation: CATHGVEAQYF.

The V call is TRBV5-6, the J call TRBJ1-2, with TRBD1 as a possible D gene (6 bases). V lost 0 bases, J lost 4 bases, and 10 bases lay in between. The germline V gene has CDR1 SGHDT and CDR2 YYEEEE. This CDR3 has 14 amino acids. DNA of the CDR3: TGTGCCAGCAGCTTGGGCAGGGGCGGCTATGGCTACACCTTC. Encoded protein: CASSLGRGGYGYTF.

The genes are TRBV15 and TRBJ1-5; D unclear. This CDR3 contains 12 residues. Germline CDR1 reads LNHNV; CDR2 reads YYDKDF (reference sequence). Trimming cost V 3 bases and J 3 bases, with 3 bases left between them. The CDR3 loop reads CATSRANQPQHF. Written as DNA, the CDR3 is TGTGCCACCAGCAGGGCCAATCAGCCCCAGCATTTT.

The J gene is TRBJ2-7, the V gene TRBV30, with D unresolved. The CDR3 loop spans 13 amino acids. Germline V gene sequence: CDR1 GTSNPN, CDR2 SVGIG (reference sequence). V gave up 0 bases and J gave up 6 bases, with 12 bases separating them. The CDR3 is CAWSVPLGGEQYF. For the CDR3, the DNA is TGTGCCTGGAGTGTACCCCTCGGTGGCGAGCAGTACTTC.

This clone was picked up one time. V usage is TRBV9 and J usage is TRBJ2-6; D gene ambiguous. From germline, CDR1 is SGDLS and CDR2 YYNGEE. The V and J ends lost 0 bases and 3 bases respectively, with 7 bases between them. The CDR3 sequence is 15 residues long. The CDR3: CASSVASLGANVLTF. DNA for the CDR3: TGTGCCAGCAGCGTAGCTTCTCTTGGGGCCAACGTCCTGACTTTC.

The chain links TRBV11-2 to TRBJ2-5; no reliable D call. Deletions cut 0 bases from V and 4 bases from J, with 9 bases between. The CDR3 covers 14 residues. The germline CDR1 and CDR2 sequences are SGHAT and FQNNGV. The CDR3 loop reads CASSLELARETQYF. The CDR3 nucleotides are TGTGCCAGCAGCTTAGAATTAGCTCGAGAGACCCAGTACTTC.

The chain carries TRBV6-6 and TRBJ2-3, with 9 bases identical to TRBD2. The length of the CDR3 is 17 residues. The germline V gene encodes CDR1 MNHNY and CDR2 SVGAGI (reference sequence). V trimming: 5 bases; J trimming: 6 bases; junction bases outside the gene matches: 15. CDR3 sequence reads: CASSLKASGTIVDTQYF. The CDR3 DNA reads as TGTGCCAGCAGTCTAAAAGCTAGCGGGACGATTGTGGATACGCAGTATTTT.

The chain joins TRBV28 to TRBJ2-3; 11 positions agree with TRBD2. The CDR3 extends over 14 amino acids. Trimming cost V 8 bases and J 5 bases; bases outside gene matches: 6. CDR1 and CDR2 (germline): MDHEN, SYDVKM. The CDR3 nucleotides read TGTGCCAGCTTAGCGGGGGGGCATCAAGATACGCAGTATTTT. Protein: CASLAGGHQDTQYF.

The gene calls are TRBV11-3 and TRBJ2-3, with D possibly matching TRBD1 (5 bases). The CDR3 spans 15 residues. CDR1 SGHNT and CDR2 YENEEA come from the germline V gene. Trimming pared 1 base from V and 6 bases from J, leaving 14 bases between. CDR3 loop: CASSLADIRRDTQYF. The CDR3 DNA reads as TGTGCCAGCAGCTTAGCGGACATCCGCCGGGATACGCAGTATTTT.

V usage is TRBV24-1 and J usage is TRBJ2-7; TRBD2 aligns across 7 bases. This CDR3 has 13 residues. Losses at the gene ends were 7 bases for V and 4 bases for J; bases not matched to a gene: 6. Germline lookup yields CDR1 KGHDR and CDR2 SFDVKD. The CDR3 region is CATSGGSPYEQYF. The CDR3 region has the DNA TGTGCCACCAGCGGCGGGAGCCCTTACGAGCAGTACTTC.

J is TRBJ2-7 and V is TRBV6-5, with 7 bases that match TRBD2. The CDR3 sequence is 14 residues long. V lost 6 bases to trimming and J lost 1 base; unmatched junction nucleotides: 6. The germline V gene has CDR1 MNHEY and CDR2 SVGAGI. The chain's CDR3 is CASSPWRGSYEQYF. Written as DNA, the CDR3 is TGTGCCAGCAGCCCCTGGCGGGGGTCCTACGAGCAGTACTTC.

In the case of this clone: Within the sample, other DNA sequences also encode this same CDR3. This sequence joins TRBV6-5 and TRBJ1-2, with 12 nucleotides matching TRBD1. This CDR3 has 14 amino acids. The J segment lost 2 bases and the V segment lost 6 bases, leaving 1 base of the junction unmatched. Germline V lookup: CDR1 MNHEY, CDR2 SVGAGI. The CDR3 protein is CASRGQGANYGYTF. The DNA of the CDR3 is TGTGCCAGCAGGGGACAGGGGGCAAACTATGGCTACACCTTC.

This chain uses TRBV5-1 with TRBJ1-2; possible D gene TRBD1, 6 bases. Per the germline V gene, CDR1 is SGHRS and CDR2 is YFSETQ. Trimming shortened V by 1 base and J by 6 bases, and 13 bases separated the two germline ends. The CDR3 totals 14 residues. The CDR3 DNA reads as TGCGCCAGCAGCTTGTGGACAGTTGAGGATGGCTACACCTTC. Translating gives CASSLWTVEDGYTF.

The gene calls are TRBV12-3 or TRBV12-4 and TRBJ1-6; D remains unclear. The V end was cut by 6 bases, the J end by 7 bases, with 10 bases between. This CDR3 has 13 residues. The CDR3 DNA is TGTGCCAGCAGGACTACGGAAAATTCACCCCTCCACTTT. It translates to CASRTTENSPLHF.

About this clone itself: At one of its ends the junction is not consistent with the germline gene, which may arise from a read error. This chain links TRBV7-8 with TRBJ2-4; TRBD2 aligns across 9 bases. Germline V lookup: CDR1 SGHVS, CDR2 FQNEAQ. The CDR3 covers 12 residues. The CDR3 DNA reads as TGTGCCAGCAGCCTTCTAGCGGGGAAACTCCTCTTC. Residues: CASSLLAGKLLF.

The chain couples TRBV7-2 to TRBJ1-1; D may be TRBD1 (6 bases). CDR3 length: 14 residues. CDR1 and CDR2 (germline): SGHTA, FQGNSA. V was pared by 3 bases and J by 0 bases, with 8 bases between. Written as DNA, the CDR3 is TGTGCCAGCAGCTTCTGGACAGTGAACACTGAAGCTTTCTTT. Translated, it gives CASSFWTVNTEAFF. Together with reference TRBV7-2 and TRBJ1-1, the CDR3 gives the full variable domain: GAGVSQSPSNKVTEKGKDVELRCDPISGHTALYWYRQSLGQGLEFLIYFQGNSAPDKSGLPSDRFSAERTGGSVSTLTIQRTQQEDSAVYLCASSFWTVNTEAFFGQGTRLTVV.

V is TRBV27 and J is TRBJ1-4; 11 bases align to TRBD1. This CDR3 contains 18 residues. CDR1 MNHEY and CDR2 SMNVEV come from the germline V gene (reference sequence). With 5 bases clipped from V and 8 bases from J, the junction kept 16 bases outside the gene matches. The CDR3 DNA sequence: TGTGCCAGCAGTCAACTTGCCCCGCCGGGACAGGGGGGCGAAAAACTGTTTTTT. Residues: CASSQLAPPGQGGEKLFF.

This chain joins TRBV28 and TRBJ2-5; the D is unclear. The CDR3 has 12 residues. The germline gives CDR1 MDHEN, CDR2 SYDVKM. V was clipped by 5 bases and J by 0 bases, with 4 bases between them. The CDR3: CASSGYQETQYF. As DNA, the CDR3 is TGTGCCAGCAGTGGCTACCAAGAGACCCAGTACTTC.

This sequence joins TRBV18 and TRBJ1-4; no definite D call. CDR3 length: 15 residues. Trimming left V 5 bases short and J 0 bases short, with 10 bases between. Germline V gene data show CDR1 as KGHSH and CDR2 as LQKENI. The DNA of the CDR3 is TGTGCCAGCTCAGAGCATCCCTCAACTAATGAAAAACTGTTTTTT. This translates into CASSEHPSTNEKLFF.

This clone has only a few counts. The chain has TRBV2 and TRBJ1-5; 9 bases fit TRBD1. Germline V gene sequence: CDR1 SNHLY, CDR2 FYNNEI. The CDR3 has 13 residues. V lost 6 bases, J lost 9 bases, and 6 bases stayed unmatched. The CDR3 reads CASRDRGVSPQHF. The CDR3 DNA follows: TGTGCCAGCAGGGACAGGGGCGTATCGCCCCAGCATTTT.

This chain joins TRBV6-5 and TRBJ2-1, with 9 bases matching TRBD1. This CDR3 contains 15 residues. CDR1 and CDR2 (germline): MNHEY, SVGAGI. The J segment lost 2 bases and the V segment lost 2 bases, leaving 1 base of the junction unmatched. In DNA, the CDR3 is TGTGCCAGCAGTTACGGGACAGGGCCCTACAATGAGCAGTTCTTC. Translation: CASSYGTGPYNEQFF.